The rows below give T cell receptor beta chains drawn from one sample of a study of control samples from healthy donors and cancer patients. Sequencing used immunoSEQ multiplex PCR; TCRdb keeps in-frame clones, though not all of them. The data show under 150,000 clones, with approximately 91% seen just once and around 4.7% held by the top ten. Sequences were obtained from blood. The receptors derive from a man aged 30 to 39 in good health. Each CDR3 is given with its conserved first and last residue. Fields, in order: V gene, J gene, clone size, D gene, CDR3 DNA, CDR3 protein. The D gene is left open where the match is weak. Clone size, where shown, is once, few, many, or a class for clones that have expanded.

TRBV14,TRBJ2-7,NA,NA,TGTGCCAGCAGCCAATCCTCCCCGGGGGAGCAGTACTTC,CASSQSSPGEQYF
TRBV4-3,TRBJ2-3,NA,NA,TGCGCCAGCAGCCAAGGAGGGGACACAGATACGCAGTATTTT,CASSQGGDTDTQYF
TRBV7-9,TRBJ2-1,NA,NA,TGTGCCAGCAGCAAACTAGCATTTTATGAGCAGTTCTTC,CASSKLAFYEQFF
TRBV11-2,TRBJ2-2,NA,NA,TGTGCCAGCAGCTTAGCCAGTACCACCGGGGAGCTGTTTTTT,CASSLASTTGELFF
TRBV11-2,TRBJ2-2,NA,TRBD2,TGTGCCAGCCGCTGGCTAGCGGGGGGGAACACCGGGGAGCTGTTTTTT,CASRWLAGGNTGELFF
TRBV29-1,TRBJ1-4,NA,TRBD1,TGCAGCGTACGAGGACAGGGGGCCCTTACAAATACTGAAAAACTGTTTTTT,CSVRGQGALTNTEKLFF
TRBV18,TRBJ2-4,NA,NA,TGTGCCAGCTCACCACCCGTTCCAGTAATAGCCAAAAACATTCAGTACTTC,CASSPPVPVIAKNIQYF
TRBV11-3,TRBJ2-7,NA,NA,TGTGCCAGCAGCTTGGACTACGAGCAGTACTTC,CASSLDYEQYF
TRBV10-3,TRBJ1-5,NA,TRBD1,TGTGCCATCGAAGCGGGACAGGGGGTTTATAGCAATCAGCCCCAGCATTTT,CAIEAGQGVYSNQPQHF
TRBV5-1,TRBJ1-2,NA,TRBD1,TGCGCCAGCAGCTTGGGACAGGGGTTGGAAGGCTACACCTTC,CASSLGQGLEGYTF
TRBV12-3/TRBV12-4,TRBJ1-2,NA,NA,TGTGCCAGCGGCAGAGGCTATGGCTACACCTTC,CASGRGYGYTF
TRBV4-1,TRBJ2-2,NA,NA,TGCGCCAGCAGCCGAACGGAGGGGACCGGGGAGCTGTTTTTT,CASSRTEGTGELFF
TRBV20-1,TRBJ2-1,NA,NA,TGCAGTGCCCCGATGGCTAGCCAGCAGTTCTTC,CSAPMASQQFF
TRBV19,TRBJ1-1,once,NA,TGTGCCAGTAGGCTGAGAGGAGAGACTGAAGCTTTCTTT,CASRLRGETEAFF
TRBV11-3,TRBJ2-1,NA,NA,TGTGCCAGCAGCCTAGATTTTGGATTAGGTACATACAATGAGCAGTTCTTC,CASSLDFGLGTYNEQFF
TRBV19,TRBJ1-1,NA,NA,TGTGCCAGTAGTATAGCGGGGGGGCCCGAAGCTTTCTTT,CASSIAGGPEAFF
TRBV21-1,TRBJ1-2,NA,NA,TGTGCCAGCAGCAAAAGGGTTACAGGCCCTTATGGCTACACCTTC,CASSKRVTGPYGYTF
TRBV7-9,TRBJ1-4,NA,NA,TGTGCCAGCACCCCGGGGGGACTGCAGCCTGAAAAACTGTTTTTT,CASTPGGLQPEKLFF
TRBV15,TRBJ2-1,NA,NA,TGTGCCACCAGCCGGGAGACTAGAGTTACCAATGAGCAGTTCTTC,CATSRETRVTNEQFF
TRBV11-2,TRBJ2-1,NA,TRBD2,TGTGCCAGCAGCTTAGTTATGGGTAGCGGGAGCCCTAATGAGCAGTTCTTC,CASSLVMGSGSPNEQFF
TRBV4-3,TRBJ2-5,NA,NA,TGCGCCAGCAGCCAAGCCGGGGATGAGACCCAGTACTTC,CASSQAGDETQYF
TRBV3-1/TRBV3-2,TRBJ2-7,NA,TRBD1,TGTGCCAGCAGGGGCCGACAGGGGTCGGGGTTTGTAGGCTACGAGCAGTACTTC,CASRGRQGSGFVGYEQYF
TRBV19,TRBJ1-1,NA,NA,TGTGCCAGTAGTACGGAGTACACTGAAGCTTTCTTT,CASSTEYTEAFF
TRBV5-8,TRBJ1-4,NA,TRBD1,TGTGCCAGCAGCCCCAGACAGGGGGCAGGTGAAAAACTGTTTTTT,CASSPRQGAGEKLFF
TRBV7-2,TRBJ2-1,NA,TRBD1,TGTGCCAGCAGCTTAGATGGGACAGGGTCATCTACTGAGCAGTTCTTC,CASSLDGTGSSTEQFF
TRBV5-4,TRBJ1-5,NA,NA,TGTGCCAGCAGTTACCGGGATTCACGTTTTTTTAGCAATCAGCCCCAGCATTTT,CASSYRDSRFFSNQPQHF
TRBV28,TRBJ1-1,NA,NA,TGTGCCAGCAGTTCCGAGTTGAACACTGAAGCTTTCTTT,CASSSELNTEAFF
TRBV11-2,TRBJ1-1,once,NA,TGTGCCAGCAGCTTAGATAAGGGGATGAACACTGAAGCTTTCTTT,CASSLDKGMNTEAFF
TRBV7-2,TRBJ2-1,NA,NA,TGTGCCAGCAGCTTAAGCAGGTACAATGAGCAGTTCTTC,CASSLSRYNEQFF
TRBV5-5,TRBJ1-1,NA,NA,TGTGCCAGCAGTGTGACCGCTATGAACACTGAAGCTTTCTTT,CASSVTAMNTEAFF
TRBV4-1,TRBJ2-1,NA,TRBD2,TGCGCCAGCAGCCAAGATCGGTTAGGAGCGGGGGGCCCGCGGTTCTTC,CASSQDRLGAGGPRFF
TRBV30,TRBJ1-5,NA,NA,TGTGCCTGGAGGGCCCGGCAGGGTCAGCCCCAGCATTTT,CAWRARQGQPQHF
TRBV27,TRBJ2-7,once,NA,TGTGCCAGCAGTTTAACTGGCCCGATCCCGGTTGGCGAGCAGTACTTC,CASSLTGPIPVGEQYF
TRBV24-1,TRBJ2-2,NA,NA,TGTGCCACCAGTGGTTCCACCGGGGAGCTGTTTTTT,CATSGSTGELFF
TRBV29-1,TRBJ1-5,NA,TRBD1,TGCAGCGTTTCCGGGACAGGGGGGATCCAGCCCCAGCATTTT,CSVSGTGGIQPQHF
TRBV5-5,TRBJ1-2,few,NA,TGTGCCAGCAGCCACCAGACAGCCTATGGCTACACCTTC,CASSHQTAYGYTF
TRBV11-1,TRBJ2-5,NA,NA,TGTGCCAGCAGCTTCGGCGAGGCCCGGGAGACCCAGTACTTC,CASSFGEARETQYF
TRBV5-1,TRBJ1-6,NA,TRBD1,TGCGCCAGCACCTCCACGGGGGACAGGGCTAATTCACCCCTCCACTTT,CASTSTGDRANSPLHF
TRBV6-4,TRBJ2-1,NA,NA,TGTGCCAGCAGTGACTACGGAGGGGGGGTCAATGAGCAGTTCTTC,CASSDYGGGVNEQFF
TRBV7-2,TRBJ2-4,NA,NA,TGTGCCAGCAGCTTAAGAGGATCTAACATTCAGTACTTC,CASSLRGSNIQYF
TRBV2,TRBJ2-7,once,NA,TGTGCCAGCAGTGTATTCTACGAGCAGTACTTC,CASSVFYEQYF
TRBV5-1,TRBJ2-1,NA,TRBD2,TGCGCCAGCAGCTTGAAAACGGGAGGGGTAAATGAGCAGTTCTTC,CASSLKTGGVNEQFF
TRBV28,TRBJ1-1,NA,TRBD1,TGTGCCAGCAGGACAGGGGCGAACACTGAAGCTTTCTTT,CASRTGANTEAFF
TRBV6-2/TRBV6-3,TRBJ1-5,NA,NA,TGTGCCAGCAGTTTAAGGGGTCCCAATCAGCCCCAGCATTTT,CASSLRGPNQPQHF
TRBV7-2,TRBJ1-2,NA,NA,TGTGCCAGCGGCCGAGGGGACTATGGCTACACCTTC,CASGRGDYGYTF
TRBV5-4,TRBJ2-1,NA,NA,TGTGCCAGCAGCCGCTCCCGGAAAACGAATGAGCAGTTCTTC,CASSRSRKTNEQFF
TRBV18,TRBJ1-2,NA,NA,TGTGCCAGCTCACTGATGGACGGAGAAAACTATGGCTACACCTTC,CASSLMDGENYGYTF
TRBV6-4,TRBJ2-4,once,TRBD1,TGTGCCAGCAGTGCCGCCAAGACAGGGACCAAAAACATTCAGTACTTC,CASSAAKTGTKNIQYF
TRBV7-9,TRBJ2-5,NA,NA,TGTGCCAGCTCACTACTCCAGACCCAGTACTTC,CASSLLQTQYF
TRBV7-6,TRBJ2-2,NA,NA,TGTGCCAGCAGCTCGGACGGACTCGAGCTGTTTTTT,CASSSDGLELFF
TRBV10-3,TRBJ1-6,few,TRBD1,TGTGCCATCAGTGGCGGGACAGCTAATTCACCCCTCCACTTT,CAISGGTANSPLHF
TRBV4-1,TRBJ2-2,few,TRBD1,TGCGCCAGCAGCACCGGGACAGTGAACACCGGGGAGCTGTTTTTT,CASSTGTVNTGELFF
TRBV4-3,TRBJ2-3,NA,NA,TGCGCCAGCAGCGCGGGGGCCAGAGCTAGCACAGATACGCAGTATTTT,CASSAGARASTDTQYF